These T cell receptor beta chains were read from a single sample in a study of blood T cell repertoires in COVID-19. Generated by immunoSEQ multiplex PCR, the TCRdb table keeps only in-frame clones and is missing some. The sample carries hundreds of thousands of clones, around 90% recorded once. The sample comprised PBMCs or T cells enriched from blood (not recorded which). The source of these receptors is a woman between 18 and 29 years old with acute COVID-19. Both conserved end residues are part of each CDR3. D genes are given only for firm matches. Clone sizes are given selectively: once, few, many, or a class where the clone is expanded.

D	V	J	size	CDR3	DNA
TRBD1	TRBV18	TRBJ2-5	NA	CASSRQGQETQYF	TGTGCCAGCTCACGTCAGGGACAGGAGACCCAGTACTTC
NA	TRBV29-1	TRBJ1-5	NA	CSVGDHNQPQHF	TGCAGCGTAGGGGATCACAATCAGCCCCAGCATTTT
NA	TRBV3-1/TRBV3-2	TRBJ2-2	NA	CASSLGTRYTGELFF	TGTGCCAGCAGCCTAGGGACACGATACACCGGGGAGCTGTTTTTT
NA	TRBV27	TRBJ1-2	NA	CASSVHRAYYGYTF	TGTGCCAGCAGTGTCCACAGGGCATACTATGGCTACACCTTC
NA	TRBV11-2	TRBJ1-6	NA	CASSLGLGFRTEISPLHF	TGTGCCAGCAGCTTAGGATTGGGATTTCGGACAGAAATTTCACCCCTCCACTTT
NA	TRBV19	TRBJ1-1	NA	CASSIVGEMNTEAFF	TGTGCCAGTAGTATAGTCGGAGAAATGAACACTGAAGCTTTCTTT
TRBD1	TRBV9	TRBJ1-1	NA	CASSLGDRVVTEAFF	TGTGCCAGCAGCCTAGGGGACAGGGTAGTTACTGAAGCTTTCTTT
TRBD1	TRBV28	TRBJ2-2	NA	CASSLRDRLWNTGELFF	TGTGCCAGCAGTTTACGGGACAGATTATGGAACACCGGGGAGCTGTTTTTT
TRBD2	TRBV11-2	TRBJ2-4	few	CASSGGGIAGGVKNIQYF	TGTGCCAGCAGCGGCGGGGGTATAGCGGGAGGAGTCAAAAACATTCAGTACTTC
TRBD2	TRBV27	TRBJ2-1	NA	CASSLGTSSYNEQFF	TGTGCCAGCAGTTTAGGGACTAGCTCCTACAATGAGCAGTTCTTC
TRBD1	TRBV4-3	TRBJ1-4	NA	CASSHRTPGQGGKLFF	TGCGCCAGCAGCCACCGCACCCCGGGACAGGGGGGAAAACTGTTTTTT
TRBD1	TRBV18	TRBJ2-5	NA	CASSADRTGGEAQYF	TGTGCCAGCTCAGCCGACCGGACAGGGGGGGAGGCCCAGTACTTC
NA	TRBV5-1	TRBJ2-2	once	CASRENTGELFF	TGCGCCAGCCGAGAGAACACCGGGGAGCTGTTTTTT
TRBD1	TRBV27	TRBJ2-3	NA	CASSLWSPGQGVVDTQYF	TGTGCCAGCAGTTTATGGTCTCCCGGGCAGGGGGTAGTAGATACGCAGTATTTT
NA	TRBV5-1	TRBJ2-7	NA	CASSLVLTFGRSGRTYEQYF	TGCGCCAGCAGCTTGGTTTTGACTTTTGGCCGGAGCGGGCGCACCTACGAGCAGTACTTC
TRBD1	TRBV7-9	TRBJ1-1	NA	CASSYGQGLNTEAFF	TGTGCCAGCAGCTACGGACAGGGCCTGAACACTGAAGCTTTCTTT
TRBD1	TRBV18	TRBJ2-7	NA	CASSPTTGAGEQYF	TGTGCCAGCTCACCAACAACAGGGGCCGGGGAGCAGTACTTC
TRBD2	TRBV19	TRBJ2-1	NA	CASSAGTSDEQFF	TGTGCCAGTAGTGCCGGGACTAGCGATGAGCAGTTCTTC
TRBD1	TRBV19	TRBJ2-3	once	CASSTRITGADTQYF	TGTGCCAGTAGTACGCGGATAACAGGGGCAGATACGCAGTATTTT
NA	TRBV5-1	TRBJ2-2	NA	CASSFGQGRRTGELFF	TGCGCCAGCAGCTTCGGGCAGGGCCGCCGAACCGGGGAGCTGTTTTTT
TRBD1	TRBV27	TRBJ1-5	NA	CASSRGTGQNSNQPQHF	TGTGCCAGCAGCCGAGGGACAGGACAAAATAGCAATCAGCCCCAGCATTTT
NA	TRBV20-1	TRBJ1-5	NA	CSASGQNNQPQHF	TGCAGTGCTAGTGGGCAGAACAATCAGCCCCAGCATTTT
NA	TRBV10-2	TRBJ2-1	NA	CASSLDSAYNEQFF	TGCGCCAGCAGTCTGGACAGTGCCTACAATGAGCAGTTCTTC
NA	TRBV12-3/TRBV12-4	TRBJ1-1	NA	CASSLQTNTEAFF	TGTGCCAGCAGTTTACAAACAAACACTGAAGCTTTCTTT
NA	TRBV19	TRBJ1-1	NA	CASINPRENTEAFF	TGTGCCAGTATTAACCCCAGGGAGAACACTGAAGCTTTCTTT
NA	TRBV7-9	TRBJ2-1	NA	CASSLLRRTYNEQFF	TGTGCCAGCAGCTTGTTACGGCGGACCTACAATGAGCAGTTCTTC
NA	TRBV11-2	TRBJ2-2	NA	CASSRDGGTGELFF	TGTGCCAGCAGCAGAGATGGGGGGACCGGGGAGCTGTTTTTT
TRBD2	TRBV3-1/TRBV3-2	TRBJ2-5	NA	CASSPELAGKRETQYF	TGTGCCAGCAGCCCGGAACTAGCGGGAAAGCGAGAGACCCAGTACTTC
TRBD2	TRBV4-2	TRBJ2-4	NA	CASSQDTSGRLKNIQYF	TGTGCCAGCAGCCAAGACACTAGCGGGAGGTTGAAAAACATTCAGTACTTC
TRBD1	TRBV5-1	TRBJ2-3	NA	CASSLVRGRTDTQYF	TGCGCCAGCAGCTTGGTCAGGGGGCGGACAGATACGCAGTATTTT
TRBD2	TRBV29-1	TRBJ2-7	once	CSVGGAEQYF	TGCAGCGTCGGGGGGGCCGAGCAGTACTTC
TRBD2	TRBV7-8	TRBJ2-1	NA	CASSLATSGRAHEQFF	TGTGCCAGCAGCTTAGCCACTAGCGGGAGGGCCCATGAGCAGTTCTTC
NA	TRBV24-1	TRBJ2-2	NA	CATKGPGGTGELFF	TGTGCCACCAAGGGGCCCGGTGGGACCGGGGAGCTGTTTTTT
TRBD2	TRBV5-1	TRBJ2-2	NA	CASSLVAGEVAGELFF	TGCGCCAGCAGCTTGGTAGCGGGAGAAGTGGCCGGGGAGCTGTTTTTT
TRBD1	TRBV11-2	TRBJ2-1	once	CASSSDRGLNEQFF	TGTGCCAGCAGCTCCGACAGGGGGCTAAATGAGCAGTTCTTC
TRBD1	TRBV18	TRBJ1-4	NA	CASSPDRVDEKLFF	TGTGCCAGCTCACCGGACAGGGTGGATGAAAAACTGTTTTTT
NA	TRBV5-1	TRBJ2-7	NA	CASSLTSGVYEQYF	TGCGCCAGCAGCTTGACTAGTGGGGTGTACGAGCAGTACTTC
NA	TRBV7-7	TRBJ2-1	NA	CASSLGGALYNEQFF	TGTGCTAGCAGCTTAGGTGGGGCGCTCTACAATGAGCAGTTCTTC
NA	TRBV20-1	TRBJ2-1	NA	CSASPLLENSNNEQFF	TGCAGTGCTAGTCCGCTACTAGAGAATTCAAACAATGAGCAGTTCTTC
NA	TRBV19	TRBJ1-2	NA	CASTPMGQTYGYTF	TGTGCCAGTACCCCTATGGGGCAGACCTATGGCTACACCTTC
NA	TRBV2	TRBJ1-5	NA	CASSDRPYGNQPQHF	TGTGCCAGCAGTGACAGGCCTTATGGCAATCAGCCCCAGCATTTT
NA	TRBV2	TRBJ2-2	NA	CASRASRDTGELFF	TGTGCCAGCAGAGCAAGCAGGGACACCGGGGAGCTGTTTTTT
NA	TRBV3-1/TRBV3-2	TRBJ2-7	NA	CASTNGDPPYEQYF	TGTGCCAGCACCAACGGAGACCCGCCCTACGAGCAGTACTTC
TRBD2	TRBV6-5	TRBJ2-1	NA	CASRREREPHNEQFF	TGTGCCAGCAGAAGGGAGCGGGAGCCCCACAATGAGCAGTTCTTC
NA	TRBV5-4	TRBJ1-1	NA	CASSLAGRMNTEAFF	TGTGCCAGCAGCTTGGCGGGAAGGATGAACACTGAAGCTTTCTTT
NA	TRBV18	TRBJ1-5	NA	CASSAGRGGSNQPQHF	TGTGCCAGCTCCGCCGGGAGAGGCGGGAGCAATCAGCCCCAGCATTTT
NA	TRBV19	TRBJ2-6	NA	CASSDQGGSGANVLTF	TGTGCCAGTAGCGACCAGGGTGGCTCTGGGGCCAACGTCCTGACTTTC
NA	TRBV29-1	TRBJ1-1	NA	CSVEARVPSEAFF	TGCAGCGTTGAAGCGCGCGTTCCCTCTGAAGCTTTCTTT